These T cell receptor beta chains were read from a single sample in a study of T cells in Graves' hyperthyroidism and ophthalmopathy. TCRdb re-called the multiplex PCR reads with MiXCR, one entry per CDR3 protein. Of about 770,000 distinct CDR3 sequences listed, 15% to 20% are singletons. The specimen was blood. All receptors come from a woman aged 50 to 65 with Graves' hyperthyroidism that later progressed to Graves' ophthalmopathy. CDR3s include the opening cysteine and the closing phenylalanine or tryptophan. A D gene is named only where the DNA matches it firmly. The size entry is marked missing in some rows and otherwise reads once, few, many or a size class.

TRBD2	TRBV10-1	.	TRBJ2-1	TGCGCCAGCAGCCGTGCGGGGGGGCGGAATGAGCAGTTCTTC	CASSRAGGRNEQFF
TRBD1	TRBV18	few	TRBJ2-3	TGTGCCAGCTCACCGTTGGGACAGGGGAGTGGGACAGATACGCAGTATTTT	CASSPLGQGSGTDTQYF
TRBD1	TRBV11-1	few	TRBJ1-1	TGTGCCAGCACCAAACCGGGACAGGGGGCCGGGGACACTGAAGCTTTCTTT	CASTKPGQGAGDTEAFF
TRBD2	TRBV11-2	many	TRBJ2-3	TGTGCCAGCAGCTTAGAGGTGGGGGGGACCTGGACAGATACGCAGTATTTT	CASSLEVGGTWTDTQYF
.	TRBV13	few	TRBJ1-1	TGTGCCAGCAGCTTAGATCAGGGAGGGAACACTGAAGCTTTCTTT	CASSLDQGGNTEAFF
.	TRBV29-1	.	TRBJ2-7	TGCAGCGTTGAAGATCCTGAGGGGATTAAGCAGTACTTC	CSVEDPEGIKQYF
.	TRBV18	.	TRBJ2-7	TGTGCCAGCTCACCACCACTGACCTACGAGCAGTACTTC	CASSPPLTYEQYF
TRBD2	TRBV30	many	TRBJ2-1	TGTGCCTGGGCCTTAGCGGGGGGGCGAGGTGAGCAGTTCTTC	CAWALAGGRGEQFF
.	TRBV6-5	many	TRBJ2-5	TGTGCCAGCAGTTACTCCGGGCGGGGGCTTGAGACCCAGTACTTC	CASSYSGRGLETQYF
.	TRBV19	.	TRBJ2-7	TGTGCCAGTAGTATAGCCACCTCCTACGAGCAGTACTTC	CASSIATSYEQYF
.	TRBV9	many	TRBJ1-1	TGTGCCAGCAGCGTAGGGGGGGGGGCGAGTGCTTTCTTT	CASSVGGGASAFF
TRBD1	TRBV20-1	once	TRBJ2-7	TGCAGTGCTCCTATCCGGGACAGGGTGTCCAACGAGCAGTACTTC	CSAPIRDRVSNEQYF
.	TRBV7-9	many	TRBJ2-2	TGTGCCAGCAGCCATACCACAACTACGGAGAACACCGGGGAGCTGTTTTTT	CASSHTTTTENTGELFF
.	TRBV19	few	TRBJ1-3	TGTGCCACCCGAGGGGGGCCTGGAAACACCATATATTTT	CATRGGPGNTIYF
.	TRBV6-6	.	TRBJ1-1	TGTGCCAGCAGTTACTCACAGGGATGGAATGCGAACACTGAAGCTTTCTTT	CASSYSQGWNANTEAFF
TRBD1	TRBV7-3	many	TRBJ1-1	TGTGCCAGCAGCTTAGACCAGGGGGGCACTGAAGCTTTCTTT	CASSLDQGGTEAFF
.	TRBV30	.	TRBJ1-4	TGTGCCTGGACAGGGATAACTAATGAAAAACTGTTTTTT	CAWTGITNEKLFF
TRBD2	TRBV5-8	few	TRBJ2-7	TGTGCCAGCAGCCAGGGACTAGCGGGGGTAATCGGGTCCTACGAGCAGTACTTC	CASSQGLAGVIGSYEQYF
.	TRBV7-2	many	TRBJ2-1	TGTGCCAGCAGCTTACAGGGTGTCGTCGATGAGCAGTTCTTC	CASSLQGVVDEQFF
.	TRBV24-1	.	TRBJ2-5	TGTGCCACCAGTGATGGACCCCAAGAGACCCAGTACTTC	CATSDGPQETQYF
.	TRBV28	.	TRBJ2-1	TGTGCCAGCAGTTCCGGGACTCAGTACAATGAGCAGTTCTTC	CASSSGTQYNEQFF
.	TRBV3-1	many	TRBJ2-2	TGTGCCAGCAGCCAAGATATGGGACCGGGGAGCGTCACCGGGGAGCTGTTTTTT	CASSQDMGPGSVTGELFF
TRBD2	TRBV5-8	.	TRBJ2-3	TGTGCCAGCAGCTTGGCGACTAGCGGGGGGGTCGCAGATACGCAGTATTTT	CASSLATSGGVADTQYF
.	TRBV6-5	many	TRBJ2-5	TGTGCCAGCAGTTATACCGGGGGCCAACAAGGAACCCAGTACTTC	CASSYTGGQQGTQYF
.	TRBV18	few	TRBJ1-4	TGTGCCAGCTCACCGCAAGATGCAACTAATGAAAAACTGTTTTTT	CASSPQDATNEKLFF
.	TRBV7-7	.	TRBJ2-1	TGTGCTAGCAGCCCAGAACCAGGTAACAATGAGCAGTTCTTC	CASSPEPGNNEQFF
.	TRBV14	.	TRBJ1-2	TGTGCCAGCAGCCAACCCAGCACCGGGGGCGACGACTATGGCTACACCTTC	CASSQPSTGGDDYGYTF
.	TRBV20-1	.	TRBJ1-6	TGCAGTGCTACCACAGACCAATTTTCCAATAATTCACCCCTCCACTTT	CSATTDQFSNNSPLHF
.	TRBV20-1	few	TRBJ2-3	TGCAGTTCGAGGGGGATGGGGGGCACAGATACGCAGTATTTT	CSSRGMGGTDTQYF
TRBD1	TRBV5-1	few	TRBJ1-4	TGCGCCAGCAGCTCAAAGGGACAGTCTAATGAAAAACTGTTTTTT	CASSSKGQSNEKLFF
.	TRBV10-2	many	TRBJ1-1	TGCGCCAGCAGTGATGAGGGGGCTGAAGCTTTCTTT	CASSDEGAEAFF
.	TRBV7-8	.	TRBJ2-7	TGTGCCAGCCTGCAGGGGACCCACTCCTACGAGCAGTACTTC	CASLQGTHSYEQYF
.	TRBV7-3	.	TRBJ2-5	TGTGCCAGCAGCTTATTTGGGGATGCAGAGACCCAGTACTTC	CASSLFGDAETQYF
TRBD1	TRBV27	few	TRBJ2-1	TGTGCCAGCAGTTCAAGCCATGGACAGGGGTCCTACAATGAGCAGTTCTTC	CASSSSHGQGSYNEQFF
.	TRBV12-3/TRBV12-4	.	TRBJ2-2	TGTGCCAGCCAGGGACTTTCCACCGGGGAGCTGTTTTTT	CASQGLSTGELFF
TRBD1	TRBV6-1	.	TRBJ1-1	TGTGCCAGCAGTGAAGCCCGACAGGGGGAATCGGCTTTCTTT	CASSEARQGESAFF
TRBD1	TRBV20-1	many	TRBJ1-1	TGCAGTGCTAACGGGGACAGGGGGTCGCGGGCTTTCTTT	CSANGDRGSRAFF
TRBD1	TRBV10-3	many	TRBJ2-7	TGTGCCACGGGGTGGGACAGGGACTACGAGCAGTACTTC	CATGWDRDYEQYF
.	TRBV29-1	few	TRBJ1-4	TGCAGCGTCGCCGCCAGGCCTTCTAATGAAAAACTGTTTTTT	CSVAARPSNEKLFF
.	TRBV6-1	many	TRBJ1-1	TGTGCCAGCAGTGATAGGGTTGAAGCTTTCTTT	CASSDRVEAFF
.	TRBV6-2/TRBV6-3	.	TRBJ2-7	TGTGCCAGCAAAAGTGCTTCCACTCCTTATTCCTGCGAGCAGTACTTC	CASKSASTPYSCEQYF
.	TRBV6-2/TRBV6-3	.	TRBJ1-5	TGTGCCAGCAGTCGCCCTCTTGTCGATGATCAGCCCCAGCATTTT	CASSRPLVDDQPQHF
TRBD1	TRBV30	many	TRBJ1-2	TGTGCCCGGTCAGGGGGATGGGACTATGGCTACACCTTC	CARSGGWDYGYTF
TRBD1	TRBV7-9	many	TRBJ1-1	TGTGCCAGCAGCTTTCAGGGGGCGCGGACTGAAGCTTTCTTT	CASSFQGARTEAFF
.	TRBV12-5	few	TRBJ2-4	TGTGCTAGTGGTCCCGGGGCCCCTCCACTAGCCAAAAACATTCAGTACTTC	CASGPGAPPLAKNIQYF
.	TRBV4-1	.	TRBJ1-4	TGCGCCAGCAGCCAAGGGTTGGGAACTAGTGAAAAACTGTTTTTT	CASSQGLGTSEKLFF
.	TRBV6-9	.	TRBJ1-5	TGTGCCAGCAGTTACCCTGGGACGGCCAATCAGCCCCAGCATTTT	CASSYPGTANQPQHF